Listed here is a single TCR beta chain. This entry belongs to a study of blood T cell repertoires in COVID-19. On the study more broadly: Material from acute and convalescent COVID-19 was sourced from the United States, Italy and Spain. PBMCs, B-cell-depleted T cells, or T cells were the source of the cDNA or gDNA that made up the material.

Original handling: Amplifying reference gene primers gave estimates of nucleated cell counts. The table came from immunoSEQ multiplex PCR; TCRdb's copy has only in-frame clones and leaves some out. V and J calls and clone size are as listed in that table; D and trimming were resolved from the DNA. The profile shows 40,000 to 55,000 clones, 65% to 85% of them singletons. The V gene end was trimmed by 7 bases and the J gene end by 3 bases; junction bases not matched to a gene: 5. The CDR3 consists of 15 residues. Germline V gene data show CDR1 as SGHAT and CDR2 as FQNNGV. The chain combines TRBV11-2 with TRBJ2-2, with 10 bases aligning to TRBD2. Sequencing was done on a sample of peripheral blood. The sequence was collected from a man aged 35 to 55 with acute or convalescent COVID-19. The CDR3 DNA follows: TGTGCCAGCACTGGACTAGCGGAGGACACCGGGGAGCTGTTTTTT. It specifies CASTGLAEDTGELFF.